The T cell receptor beta chain described here comes from a study of chemoradiotherapy in HPV16-positive cancers. General observations from the study: Candidate HPV-specific clones and E7-related TCR motifs grew in tumor during treatment.

For this clone: What it binds is unknown.

The protocol was immunoSEQ multiplex PCR, while the TCRdb copy is restricted to in-frame clones and leaves out a portion. The repertoire holds around 20,000 clones, with around 90% as singletons. This CDR3 is built from 14 residues. V gave up 6 bases and J gave up 2 bases, with 12 bases separating them. The germline CDR1 and CDR2 sequences are MGHDK and SYGVNS. Sequencing used blood, obtained from a patient who underwent chemoradiotherapy. V and J are TRBV25-1 and TRBJ2-3, with a possible D match to TRBD1 (5 bases). The source of this sequence is a human donor with HPV-associated anogenital cancer. The CDR3: CASSEQAATDTQYF. The CDR3 nucleotides are TGTGCCAGCAGCGAACAGGCGGCCACAGATACGCAGTATTTT.